These 27 T cell receptor beta chains share one sample of origin, sequenced in a study of T cells in Graves' hyperthyroidism and ophthalmopathy. Amplification of TCR beta CDR3 regions used RNA as the template. Using the HTBI primer set, a first-round RT-PCR was run on the TCR CDR3. One entry per CDR3 protein results from TCRdb running MiXCR on the multiplex PCR reads. The data hold 500,000 to 800,000 distinct CDR3 sequences, with roughly 46% observed a single time. Sequencing used peripheral blood or thyroid tissue (not recorded which). These TCRs come from an adult man with Graves' disease, either hyperthyroidism or ophthalmopathy (not recorded which).

In this sample, this clonotype turned up a few times. V and J are TRBV7-9 and TRBJ1-5, with TRBD1 matching over 7 bases. The CDR3 sequence is 16 residues long. The V and J ends lost 5 bases and 1 base, in that order; junction bases with no gene match: 8. Germline loops: CDR1 SEHNR, CDR2 FQNEAQ (reference sequence). The CDR3 protein is CASSPLTGKSNQPQHF. CDR3 nucleotide sequence: TGTGCCAGCAGCCCCCTGACAGGGAAGAGCAATCAGCCCCAGCATTTT.

The chain employs TRBV10-3 and TRBJ2-7; maybe TRBD2 (5 bases). The CDR3 is 13 residues long. Trimming shortened V by 10 bases and J by 3 bases, and 16 bases separated the two germline ends. Germline lookup yields CDR1 ENHRY and CDR2 SYGVKD. Written as DNA, the CDR3 is TGTGCCACGGGGAAAGAAGCGAGCTACGAGCAGTACTTC. It encodes CATGKEASYEQYF.

This clonotype was recorded at least ten times. The V and J genes are TRBV20-1 and TRBJ1-6, with no clear D. Deletions cut 3 bases from V and 10 bases from J, with 16 bases between. CDR3 size: 14 residues. Germline V CDR1 and CDR2: DFQATT, SNEGSKA (reference sequence). This CDR3 is CSARQTSRGSPLHF. CDR3 in DNA: TGCAGTGCTAGGCAGACGAGTCGAGGGTCACCCCTCCACTTT.

This clonotype was picked up a small number of times. The chain carries TRBV13 and TRBJ2-7; 12 nucleotides align to TRBD1. CDR3 size: 14 residues. Germline assignment: CDR1 PRHDT and CDR2 FYEKMQ (reference sequence). The junction had 4 bases not matched to a gene; V was cut back by 4 bases and J by 6 bases. The CDR3, as DNA: TGTGCCAGCAGCTGGGGGACAGGGGGCGGCGAGCAGTACTTC. Translating it yields CASSWGTGGGEQYF.

This clonotype appeared many times. The genes are TRBV7-2 and TRBJ2-5; D unclear. The ends were cut back, 1 base at V and 7 bases at J, with 13 bases in the middle. Germline V gene data show CDR1 as SGHTA and CDR2 as FQGNSA. CDR3 length: 14 residues. CDR3: CASSLVPGFGTQYF. The DNA of the CDR3 is TGTGCCAGCAGCTTAGTACCGGGTTTTGGGACCCAGTACTTC.

This clonotype was recorded at least ten times. The chain has TRBV7-8 and TRBJ1-5; D call uncertain. V was trimmed by 5 bases and J by 0 bases, leaving 2 bases between them. The CDR3 totals 12 residues. Germline V CDR1 and CDR2: SGHVS, FQNEAQ. CDR3 bases: TGTGCCAGCAGCCATAGCAATCAGCCCCAGCATTTT. Its translation: CASSHSNQPQHF.

V gene TRBV29-1 combines with J gene TRBJ1-4; D is possibly TRBD1 (6 bases). V gave up 4 bases and J gave up 7 bases, with 13 bases separating them. The CDR3 spans 13 residues. CDR1 and CDR2 (germline): SQVTM, ANQGSEA. CDR3 bases: TGCAGCGTTGTGGCAGGGGATAGTGAAAAACTGTTTTTT. Its protein is CSVVAGDSEKLFF.

V and J are TRBV5-1 and TRBJ1-1; TRBD1 matches at 12 bases. After removal of 1 base from V and 0 bases from J, the junction contained 7 bases not matched to a gene. This CDR3 region has 18 residues. Germline V CDR1 and CDR2: SGHRS, YFSETQ. CDR3: CASSLTPGQGAMNTEAFF. CDR3 nucleotide sequence: TGCGCCAGCAGCTTGACACCGGGACAGGGGGCTATGAACACTGAAGCTTTCTTT.

This clonotype was detected a few times. This chain links TRBV14 with TRBJ2-7, with D possibly called TRBD1 or TRBD2 (5 bases each). Germline V gene lookup returns CDR1 SGHDN and CDR2 FVKESK. V was cut by 1 base and J by 3 bases, with 13 bases left in between. CDR3 length: 15 amino acids. The CDR3 DNA sequence: TGTGCCAGCAGCCAAGGGGGCTGGGGAGTCTACGAGCAGTACTTC. This sequence encodes CASSQGGWGVYEQYF.

The chain carries TRBV7-3 and TRBJ1-6; D unresolved. Germline values: CDR1 SGHTA, CDR2 FQGTGA. The CDR3 has 15 residues. The V end lost 1 base, the J end lost 2 bases, and 6 bases lay between the germline ends. The CDR3 nucleotides read TGTGCCAGCAGCTTAAGGGCGACCTATAATTCACCCCTCCACTTT. Its translation is CASSLRATYNSPLHF.

V and J are TRBV12-3 or TRBV12-4 and TRBJ1-4; 8 bases align to TRBD2. The assigned J gene may be wrong: the sequence end matches TRBJ2-2 better. The CDR3 consists of 14 residues. The CDR3 bases are TGTGCCAGCAGTTTGCGGGGGGCTGGCGGGGAGCTGTTTTTT. Its protein is CASSLRGAGGELFF.

The chain employs TRBV10-2 and TRBJ1-2; TRBD1 aligns across 9 bases. V dropped 4 bases and J dropped 3; count of bases not matched to a gene: 9. The germline gives CDR1 WSHSY, CDR2 SAAADI. The CDR3 length is 16 residues. CDR3 coding DNA: TGCGCCAGCAGTGGCCTGGGACAGGGAGGGTACTATGGCTACACCTTC. It encodes CASSGLGQGGYYGYTF.

This chain links TRBV20-1 with TRBJ2-5; 11 bases agree with TRBD1. The CDR3 contains 12 residues. Germline V gene sequence: CDR1 DFQATT, CDR2 SNEGSKA (reference sequence). Trimming took 1 base from V and 11 from J; bases not matched to a gene: 3. The CDR3 sequence is CSARGGQGAQYF. The CDR3 coding sequence is TGCAGTGCTAGAGGTGGACAGGGGGCGCAGTACTTC.

This clonotype was seen many times. The genes are TRBV7-9 and TRBJ2-5; D possibly corresponds to TRBD2 (5 bases). Germline CDR1 SEHNR, CDR2 FQNEAQ (reference sequence). V was trimmed by 0 bases and J by 5 bases, leaving 13 bases between them. The CDR3 is made up of 15 amino acids. The CDR3 loop is CASSLAAGSGETQYF. Here the CDR3 DNA reads TGTGCCAGCAGCTTAGCGGCGGGTTCTGGGGAGACCCAGTACTTC. The full variable domain, its missing parts supplied by reference TRBV7-9 and TRBJ2-5, is DTGVSQNPRHKITKRGQNVTFRCDPISEHNRLYWYRQTLGQGPEFLTYFQNEAQLEKSRLLSDRFSAERPKGSFSTLEIQRTEQGDSAMYLCASSLAAGSGETQYFGPGTRLLVL.

In its sample, this clonotype was seen many times. The V gene is TRBV5-1, the J gene TRBJ2-2; 7 bases are a match to TRBD2. The CDR3 contains 14 residues. Germline V gene sequence: CDR1 SGHRS, CDR2 YFSETQ. Unmatched junction bases numbered 3, after V lost 4 bases and J lost 3 bases. In nucleotides, the CDR3 is TGCGCCAGCAGCCGCGGGAGCGACACCGGGGAGCTGTTTTTT. It is translated as CASSRGSDTGELFF.

The chain carries TRBV12-5 and TRBJ2-7; D is uncertain. The CDR3 runs 10 residues. V lost 3 bases and J 4 bases, leaving 1 base between the germline ends. Germline V gene sequence: CDR1 LGHNT, CDR2 FRNRAP. CDR3 amino acids: CASGFYEQYF. CDR3 sequence (DNA): TGTGCTAGTGGTTTTTACGAGCAGTACTTC.

This rearrangement joins TRBV2 to TRBJ2-7; possibly TRBD1 for D (6 bases). Germline V gene lookup returns CDR1 SNHLY and CDR2 FYNNEI. The CDR3 spans 14 residues. V shed 6 bases and J shed 4 bases, with 16 bases lying between them. CDR3 sequence reads: CASRLSNREYEQYF. DNA for the CDR3: TGTGCCAGCAGGCTTAGTAACAGGGAGTACGAGCAGTACTTC.

This clonotype has at least ten counts. The chain recombines TRBV2 with TRBJ1-5; 9 positions match TRBD1. The CDR3 extends over 14 amino acids. CDR1 is SNHLY, CDR2 FYNNEI, per germline. Germline trimming cut 8 bases from V and 5 bases from J; bases unmatched to any gene: 7. DNA of the CDR3: TGTGCCAGCGACCCGGGACAGGGATATCAGCCCCAGCATTTT. It yields the protein CASDPGQGYQPQHF.

This clonotype was seen only a few times. The rearrangement joins TRBV29-1 to TRBJ1-1, with 8 bases aligning to TRBD1. This CDR3 has 14 residues. J lost 0 bases, V lost 6 bases, and 6 bases had no gene match. The germline gives CDR1 SQVTM, CDR2 ANQGSEA. The CDR3 region has the DNA TGCAGCGTCAGGACAGGGCCTATGAACACTGAAGCTTTCTTT. Translation: CSVRTGPMNTEAFF.

The sample holds many counts of this clonotype. V gene TRBV7-6 combines with J gene TRBJ1-3; D gene uncertain. The CDR3 is 16 amino acids. Deletions cut 0 bases from V and 0 bases from J, with 9 bases between. Germline assignment: CDR1 SGHVS and CDR2 FNYEAQ. The CDR3 DNA is TGTGCCAGCAGCTTAGCTCGGGCAGACTCTGGAAACACCATATATTTT. It yields the protein CASSLARADSGNTIYF.

The chain has TRBV2 and TRBJ1-2; TRBD1 might be the D (5 bases). With 1 base removed from V and 0 bases from J, the gap between germline ends came to 12 bases. From germline, CDR1 is SNHLY and CDR2 FYNNEI. This CDR3 has 16 residues. The CDR3 DNA is TGTGCCAGCAGTGAAGGGCAGGGAGAAGCTAACTATGGCTACACCTTC. Residues: CASSEGQGEANYGYTF.

This clonotype appeared a few times. The rearrangement links TRBV7-4 to TRBJ2-7, with D possibly TRBD2 on 6 matching bases. V was trimmed by 2 bases and J by 7 bases, leaving 18 bases between them. Germline V gene sequence: CDR1 SGHVT, CDR2 SQSDAQ. This CDR3 is built from 15 residues. The CDR3 reads CASSLKSGLSREQYF. CDR3 in DNA: TGTGCCAGCAGCTTAAAGTCGGGACTCAGTCGGGAGCAGTACTTC. Full variable domain (rest looked up from reference TRBV7-4 and TRBJ2-7): GAGVSQSPRYKVAKRGRDVALRCDSISGHVTLYWYRQTLGQGSEVLTYSQSDAQRDKSGRPSGRFSAERPERSVSTLKIQRTEQGDSAVYLCASSLKSGLSREQYFGPGTRLTVT.

In its sample, this clonotype was seen many times. This chain uses TRBV20-1 with TRBJ1-1; TRBD1 aligns across 7 bases. The CDR3 is made up of 12 amino acids. V lost 4 bases to trimming and J lost 7 bases; unmatched junction nucleotides: 6. The germline V gene encodes CDR1 DFQATT and CDR2 SNEGSKA (reference sequence). CDR3 in amino acids: CSAMWDSFEAFF. The DNA for the CDR3 is TGCAGTGCTATGTGGGACAGCTTTGAAGCTTTCTTT.

The gene calls are TRBV10-3 and TRBJ1-6; a weak D match, TRBD1 (6 bases). V lost 3 bases and J 7 bases, leaving 13 bases between the germline ends. Germline loops: CDR1 ENHRY, CDR2 SYGVKD. The CDR3 runs to 15 residues. Written as DNA, the CDR3 is TGTGCCATCAGTGACTTCCGGGGGCCCAATTCACCCCTCCACTTT. This gives the protein CAISDFRGPNSPLHF.

This clonotype was seen ten or more times. V usage is TRBV2 and J usage is TRBJ1-1; 10 nucleotides agree with TRBD1. CDR3 length equals 17 residues. Germline CDR1 is SNHLY and CDR2 is FYNNEI. V lost 8 bases to trimming and J lost 1 base; unmatched junction nucleotides: 13. CDR3 in DNA: TGTGCCAGCCGCCGGGGGGCATGGGACAGGGGGAACACTGAAGCTTTCTTT. As protein: CASRRGAWDRGNTEAFF. Looking up the rest from reference TRBV2 and TRBJ1-1 gives the full variable domain: EPEVTQTPSHQVTQMGQEVILRCVPISNHLYFYWYRQILGQKVEFLVSFYNNEISEKSEIFDDQFSVERPDGSNFTLKIRSTKLEDSAMYFCASRRGAWDRGNTEAFFGQGTRLTVV.

In this sample, this clonotype turned up many times. The chain has TRBV7-2 and TRBJ2-7, with 8 bases aligning to TRBD1. The CDR3 spans 14 residues. CDR1 SGHTA and CDR2 FQGNSA come from the germline V gene. Trimming cost V 5 bases and J 4 bases; bases outside gene matches: 7. The CDR3 DNA reads TGTGCCAGCAGCCTCCGACAGGGGAGGTACGAGCAGTACTTC. Its translation is CASSLRQGRYEQYF.

This clonotype appeared once. The chain is built from TRBV20-1 and TRBJ2-2; 13 bases line up with TRBD2. The germline V gene encodes CDR1 DFQATT and CDR2 SNEGSKA (reference sequence). This CDR3 comprises 17 residues. Trimming at V came to 5 bases and at J to 8 bases, leaving 14 bases not matched to a gene. The CDR3 here is CSASGLAGLEGRGELFF. CDR3 DNA: TGCAGTGCTTCGGGACTAGCGGGACTGGAAGGGCGGGGGGAGCTGTTTTTT.